The rows below give T cell receptor beta chains drawn from one sample of a study of identical twins. TCRdb reprocessed the 5' RACE reads with MiXCR, giving one entry per CDR3 protein. This table holds 350,000 to 500,000 distinct CDR3 sequences, roughly 18% found once. The sample consisted of naive T cells sorted from blood. Receptors were obtained from a middle-aged man in good health. CDR3s include the opening cysteine and the closing phenylalanine or tryptophan. Fields, in order: J gene, D gene, CDR3 length, clone size, V gene, CDR3 protein, CDR3 DNA. The D gene is left open where the match is weak. Clone size is shown for a subset of rows, as once, few, many or a class of expanded clone.

>TRBJ2-7|.|15|.|TRBV6-2/TRBV6-3
CASTRRYRLSYEQYF
TGTGCCAGCACCAGACGGTACCGCCTTTCCTACGAGCAGTACTTC
>TRBJ2-5|.|14|many|TRBV6-5
CASSYRSSQETQYF
TGTGCCAGCAGTTACAGGAGCTCCCAAGAGACCCAGTACTTC
>TRBJ2-3|.|14|.|TRBV18
CASSPRQGTDTQYF
TGTGCCAGCTCACCGAGGCAGGGCACAGATACGCAGTATTTT
>TRBJ2-7|TRBD2|15|.|TRBV28
CASSLWTSGVYEQYF
TGTGCCAGCAGTTTATGGACTAGCGGGGTCTACGAGCAGTACTTC
>TRBJ2-7|TRBD2|14|.|TRBV12-3/TRBV12-4
CASSFERELSEQYF
TGTGCCAGCAGTTTTGAGCGGGAGTTAAGCGAGCAGTACTTC
>TRBJ1-3|.|15|few|TRBV5-1
CASSLYPDSRNTIYF
TGCGCCAGCAGCTTGTATCCGGACAGCCGAAACACCATATATTTT
>TRBJ2-3|.|14|.|TRBV10-3
CAISPGRSTDTQYF
TGTGCCATCAGTCCGGGACGGAGCACAGATACGCAGTATTTT
>TRBJ2-1|.|13|.|TRBV5-1
CASSLAYNNEQFF
TGCGCCAGCAGCTTGGCCTACAACAATGAGCAGTTCTTC
>TRBJ2-1|TRBD2|14|.|TRBV29-1
CSVGMGGDYNEQFF
TGCAGCGTTGGGATGGGGGGGGACTACAATGAGCAGTTCTTC
>TRBJ2-5|.|14|many|TRBV7-2
CASSLIGLLETQYF
TGTGCCAGCAGCCTGATTGGACTGCTAGAGACCCAGTACTTC
>TRBJ2-3|.|14|.|TRBV7-8
CASSLSGSGDAQYF
TGTGCCAGCAGCTTATCAGGATCCGGAGATGCGCAGTATTTT
>TRBJ2-1|.|15|many|TRBV29-1
CSVSLGGSAYNEQFF
TGCAGCGTTTCCTTAGGCGGTAGCGCCTACAATGAGCAGTTCTTC
>TRBJ1-3|.|15|few|TRBV12-3/TRBV12-4
CASRPGRRSGNTIYF
TGTGCCAGCAGACCCGGACGGCGCTCTGGAAACACCATATATTTT
>TRBJ2-1|TRBD1|16|few|TRBV10-3
CAISESWDRGQNEQFF
TGTGCCATCAGTGAGTCTTGGGACAGGGGGCAAAATGAGCAGTTCTTC
>TRBJ1-1|.|13|few|TRBV20-1
CSATFQGNTEAFF
TGCAGTGCTACCTTCCAGGGGAACACTGAAGCTTTCTTT
>TRBJ2-1|.|17|.|TRBV11-1
CASSSRRGEVSGNEQFF
TGTGCCAGCAGCTCCAGGAGGGGGGAGGTCTCAGGGAATGAGCAGTTCTTC
>TRBJ1-2|TRBD1|15|many|TRBV12-3/TRBV12-4
CASSLVRGQGDGYTF
TGTGCCAGCAGTTTAGTACGTGGACAGGGGGATGGCTACACCTTC
>TRBJ2-2|.|12|many|TRBV6-5
CASSYFGGELFF
TGTGCCAGCAGTTACTTTGGCGGGGAGCTGTTTTTT
>TRBJ2-5|.|15|.|TRBV6-5
CASSYSSGAWETQYF
TGTGCCAGCAGTTATTCGTCGGGGGCTTGGGAGACCCAGTACTTC
>TRBJ1-5|.|14|.|TRBV5-1
CASSLDRIDQPQHF
TGCGCCAGCAGCTTGGACCGGATTGATCAGCCCCAGCATTTT
>TRBJ2-2|TRBD2|14|once|TRBV7-8
CASSSGLADGELFF
TGTGCCAGCAGCTCAGGACTAGCGGACGGGGAGCTGTTTTTT
>TRBJ2-7|.|14|.|TRBV7-2
CASAADSLSYEQYF
TGTGCCTCCGCGGCGGACAGCCTCTCCTACGAGCAGTACTTC
>TRBJ2-2|.|13|few|TRBV10-3
CAISERTNGELFF
TGTGCCATCAGTGAGAGGACAAACGGGGAGCTGTTTTTT
>TRBJ2-1|TRBD2|16|many|TRBV20-1
CSAYSGLAGIGDEQFF
TGCAGTGCTTACTCAGGACTAGCGGGAATCGGGGATGAGCAGTTCTTC
>TRBJ1-6|TRBD1|16|many|TRBV3-1
CASSQIRTGVDSPLHF
TGTGCCAGCAGCCAAATAAGAACAGGGGTGGATTCACCCCTCCACTTT
>TRBJ2-3|.|16|.|TRBV7-3
CASSLVPGESRPTQYF
TGTGCCAGCAGCTTGGTACCTGGTGAATCGAGGCCTACGCAGTATTTT
>TRBJ2-1|TRBD1|12|many|TRBV10-3
CAIRGQGDEQFF
TGTGCCATCAGGGGCCAGGGGGATGAGCAGTTCTTC
>TRBJ1-1|.|13|.|TRBV6-2/TRBV6-3
CASSPVGNTEAFF
TGTGCCAGCAGCCCTGTGGGAAACACTGAAGCTTTCTTT
>TRBJ1-6|TRBD1|14|.|TRBV18
CASSPGQGGSPLHF
TGTGCCAGCTCACCCGGACAGGGAGGTTCACCCCTCCACTTT
>TRBJ2-7|TRBD2|15|few|TRBV20-1
CSASSAGGPHYEQYF
TGCAGTGCCTCCTCTGCGGGGGGGCCCCACTACGAGCAGTACTTC
>TRBJ2-5|TRBD1|16|few|TRBV5-8
CASSRWTGHKEETQYF
TGTGCCAGCAGCCGATGGACAGGGCATAAGGAAGAGACCCAGTACTTC
>TRBJ2-7|.|13|.|TRBV5-1
CASSLISTYEQYF
TGCGCCAGCAGCTTGATCTCCACCTACGAGCAGTACTTC
>TRBJ1-2|.|15|.|TRBV4-2
CASSQDHPGSDGYTF
TGTGCCAGCAGCCAAGATCACCCAGGGTCGGATGGCTACACCTTC
>TRBJ2-3|.|16|many|TRBV20-1
CSASPSEGAGTDTQYF
TGCAGTGCTAGCCCCTCTGAAGGGGCCGGCACAGATACGCAGTATTTT
>TRBJ2-7|.|15|.|TRBV21-1
CASSKGRTTVYEQYF
TGTGCCAGCAGCAAAGGACGGACTACAGTTTACGAGCAGTACTTC
>TRBJ2-2|.|19|many|TRBV7-6
CASSFKGPFATPNTGELFF
TGTGCCAGCAGCTTCAAGGGACCCTTCGCGACTCCGAACACCGGGGAGCTGTTTTTT
>TRBJ2-1|TRBD2|14|many|TRBV24-1
CATKSGRDHNEQFF
TGTGCCACAAAGAGCGGGAGGGACCACAATGAGCAGTTCTTC